The next 10 T cell receptor beta chains were all read from a single sample in a study of blood T cell repertoires in COVID-19. Repertoires were generated with immunoSEQ multiplex PCR, while TCRdb's copy carries only in-frame clones and drops some. The repertoire includes under 300,000 clones, nearly 95% of them detected once, and more than 0.65% sits in the top ten. Sequencing was performed on peripheral blood. These receptors all come from a young man with COVID-19, enrolled during active disease.

The chain employs TRBV6-5 and TRBJ2-1, with 8 bases matching TRBD2. CDR3 length equals 14 residues. Germline loops: CDR1 MNHEY, CDR2 SVGAGI. Losses at the gene ends were 8 bases for V and 8 bases for J; bases not matched to a gene: 11. Here the CDR3 reads CASYPQRGPHEQFF. The CDR3 DNA is TGTGCCAGCTACCCCCAGCGGGGGCCACATGAGCAGTTCTTC.

This chain joins TRBV27 and TRBJ2-1; maybe TRBD2 (5 bases). The CDR3 covers 14 residues. CDR1 MNHEY and CDR2 SMNVEV come from the germline V gene (reference sequence). V was cut by 7 bases and J by 0 bases, with 10 bases left in between. This CDR3 is CASTRDSSYNEQFF. CDR3 nucleotides: TGTGCCAGCACCCGGGATTCCTCCTACAATGAGCAGTTCTTC.

The chain is built from TRBV7-9 and TRBJ1-3; no firm D call. Trimming stripped 5 bases from V and 4 bases from J, with 9 bases between. The CDR3 sequence is 13 residues long. The V gene's germline CDR1 is SEHNR and CDR2 FQNEAQ (reference sequence). CDR3 protein: CASSPLGGNTIYF. CDR3 bases: TGTGCCAGCAGCCCACTCGGGGGAAACACCATATATTTT.

J is TRBJ1-2 and V is TRBV5-4, with 10 bases identical to TRBD1. Germline trimming cut 5 bases from V and 10 bases from J; bases unmatched to any gene: 8. CDR1 and CDR2 from the germline V gene are SGHNT and YYREEE (reference sequence). The CDR3 consists of 13 residues. The CDR3 DNA sequence: TGTGCCAGCAGACATTCCGGGACAGGGGACTACACCTTC. Amino acid sequence: CASRHSGTGDYTF.

The V call is TRBV19, the J call TRBJ1-5; TRBD1 is a possible D gene (5 bases). Trimming took 5 bases from V and 7 from J, leaving 15 bases between them. From germline, CDR1 is LNHDA and CDR2 SQIVND (reference sequence). This CDR3 is 14 amino acids long. The CDR3 region is CASSRGKEGQPQHF. Written as DNA, the CDR3 is TGTGCCAGTAGTCGGGGGAAGGAGGGCCAGCCCCAGCATTTT.

The V and J genes are TRBV6-4 and TRBJ1-2, with D possibly matching TRBD1 (6 bases). Germline CDR1 reads MRHNA; CDR2 reads SNTAGT. V was pared by 6 bases and J by 5 bases, with 16 bases between. This CDR3 spans 14 amino acids. The CDR3 sequence: CASSPPGHNYGYTF. Written as DNA, the CDR3 is TGTGCCAGCAGCCCCCCGGGACATAATTATGGCTACACCTTC.

About this clone: The same CDR3 is also encoded by other DNA sequences in this sample. The chain uses TRBV9 and TRBJ1-1; 7 bases are shared with TRBD1. Trimming took 0 bases from V and 2 from J; bases not matched to a gene: 4. The CDR3 sequence is 15 residues long. Per germline, CDR1 SGDLS and CDR2 YYNGEE. CDR3 DNA: TGTGCCAGCAGCGTAGGAGCAGGGGGAAACACTGAAGCTTTCTTT. It encodes CASSVGAGGNTEAFF. The full variable domain, with the rest looked up from reference TRBV9 and TRBJ1-1, is DSGVTQTPKHLITATGQRVTLRCSPRSGDLSVYWYQQSLDQGLQFLIQYYNGEERAKGNILERFSAQQFPDLHSELNLSSLELGDSALYFCASSVGAGGNTEAFFGQGTRLTVV.

This rearrangement joins TRBV19 to TRBJ2-2; 9 bases map to TRBD1. Germline loops: CDR1 LNHDA, CDR2 SQIVND (reference sequence). The CDR3 length is 16 residues. V trimming: 4 bases; J trimming: 0 bases; junction bases outside the gene matches: 3. The CDR3 loop is CASSTQGAANTGELFF. CDR3 bases: TGTGCCAGTAGTACACAGGGGGCGGCGAACACCGGGGAGCTGTTTTTT.

The count of this clone is one. This sequence joins TRBV7-3 and TRBJ1-6; 10 nucleotides line up with TRBD1. The CDR3 is 14 amino acids. Germline-derived CDR1 and CDR2 are SGHTA and FQGTGA. V dropped 8 bases and J dropped 8; count of bases not matched to a gene: 6. The CDR3 reads CASGRDRGHSPLHF. CDR3 coding DNA: TGTGCCAGCGGCCGGGACAGGGGTCATTCACCCCTCCACTTT.

This chain connects TRBV7-6 to TRBJ2-7, with D perhaps TRBD1 (6 bases). The germline CDR1 and CDR2 sequences are SGHVS and FNYEAQ. Trimming removed 8 bases at V and 2 bases at J, with 16 bases between. The CDR3 has 14 residues. CDR3 nucleotides: TGTGCCAGCGGGGGCCAGGGTCGCCCCTACGAGCAGTACTTC. Amino acid sequence: CASGGQGRPYEQYF.